This T cell receptor (beta chain) originates from a study of T cell repertoires in cytomegalovirus infection. Study-wide background: HLA-B-restricted CMV epitopes that are well studied were used alongside recently identified HLA-C-restricted ones. Public TCR beta signatures indicated both CMV infection and matching HLA type. Study-level results: Cumulative public TCR beta family frequency identified carriers of CMV plus the relevant HLA. Ex vivo, HLA-C-restricted CMV-specific TCR beta clonotypes prevailed over the rest of the response.

Trimming took 2 bases from V and 5 from J, leaving 12 bases between them. CDR3 length: 15 amino acids. Germline CDR1 is MGHDK and CDR2 is SYGVNS. This clonotype was seen a handful of times. Its antigen is not known. TCRdb processed the reads anew with MiXCR; each CDR3 protein has one entry. The table shows 350,000 to 400,000 distinct CDR3 sequences, with approximately 35% occurring only once. Sequencing was performed on cultured PBMCs, taken from culture after CMV antigen stimulation. The source is a human donor in good health (CMV status not recorded). Some clones in this sample may be carry-over from other donors' samples. J is TRBJ1-4 and V is TRBV25-1, with D tentatively TRBD1 (6 bases). CDR3 protein: CASSEPGGGNEKLFF. CDR3 in DNA: TGTGCCAGCAGTGAACCGGGAGGGGGAAATGAAAAACTGTTTTTT.